A single T cell receptor (beta chain) is shown here with its context. One junction end does not reproduce the germline sequence, and a read error may be involved. The CDR3 covers 14 residues. CDR1 is MNHNS, CDR2 SASEGT, per germline. The data are from a study of CD4 and CD8 cells across lung adenocarcinoma regions. TCRdb reprocessed the PCR reads via MiXCR and lists one record per CDR3 protein. The sample has 5,200 or so distinct CDR3 sequences, about three fifths seen once. This chain joins TRBV6-1 and TRBJ2-3; tentatively, D is TRBD2 (6 bases). This clonotype originated in a male donor with lung adenocarcinoma. The CD4 and CD8 labels of this study may be unreliable. Material for sequencing was CD4+ T cells from the center of a lung tumor. The CDR3 spells CASTGQGGKDTQYF. The CDR3 nucleotides are TGTGCCAGCACTGGGCAGGGAGGCAAAGATACGCAGTATTTC.